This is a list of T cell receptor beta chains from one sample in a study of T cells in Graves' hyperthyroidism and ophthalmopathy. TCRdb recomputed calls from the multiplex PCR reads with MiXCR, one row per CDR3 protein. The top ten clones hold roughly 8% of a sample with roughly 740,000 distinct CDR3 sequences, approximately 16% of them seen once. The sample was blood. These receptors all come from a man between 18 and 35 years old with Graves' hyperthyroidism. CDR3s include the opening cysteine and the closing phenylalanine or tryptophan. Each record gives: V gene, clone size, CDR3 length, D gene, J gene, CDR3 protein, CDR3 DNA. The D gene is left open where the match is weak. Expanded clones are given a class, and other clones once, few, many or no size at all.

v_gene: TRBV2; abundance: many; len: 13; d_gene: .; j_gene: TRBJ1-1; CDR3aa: CASSEGGLTEAFF; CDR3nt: TGTGCCAGCAGTGAAGGCGGATTAACTGAAGCTTTCTTT
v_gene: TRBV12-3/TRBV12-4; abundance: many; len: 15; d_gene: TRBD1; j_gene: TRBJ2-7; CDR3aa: CASSFTGVRSYEQYF; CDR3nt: TGTGCCAGCAGTTTCACAGGGGTTCGCTCCTACGAGCAGTACTTC
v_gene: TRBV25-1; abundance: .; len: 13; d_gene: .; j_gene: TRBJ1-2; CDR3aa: CASSEYAGDGYTF; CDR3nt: TGTGCCAGCAGTGAGTACGCGGGAGACGGCTACACCTTC
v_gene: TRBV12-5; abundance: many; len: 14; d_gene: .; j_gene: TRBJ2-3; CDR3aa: CASGRTPNTDTQYF; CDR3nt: TGTGCTAGTGGCCGCACTCCGAACACAGATACGCAGTATTTT
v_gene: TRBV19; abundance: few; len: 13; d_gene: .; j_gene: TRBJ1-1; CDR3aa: CASSINTGGEAFF; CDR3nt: TGTGCCAGTAGTATAAACACGGGAGGTGAAGCTTTCTTT
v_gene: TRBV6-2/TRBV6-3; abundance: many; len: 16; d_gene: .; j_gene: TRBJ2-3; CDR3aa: CASSSSTIRGTDTQYF; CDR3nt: TGTGCCAGCAGTTCCTCGACCATCCGGGGCACAGATACGCAGTATTTT
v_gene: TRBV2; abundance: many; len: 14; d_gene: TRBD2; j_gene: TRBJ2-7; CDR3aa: CASSRLASTYEQYF; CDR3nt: TGTGCCAGCAGTAGACTAGCGTCAACCTACGAGCAGTACTTC
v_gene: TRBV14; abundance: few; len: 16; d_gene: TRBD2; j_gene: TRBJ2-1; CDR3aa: CASSIQREVTHNEQFF; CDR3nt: TGTGCCAGCAGCATCCAGCGGGAGGTCACCCACAATGAGCAGTTCTTC
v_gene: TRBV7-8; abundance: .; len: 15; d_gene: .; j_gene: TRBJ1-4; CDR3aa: CASSLARGGNEKLFF; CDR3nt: TGTGCCAGCAGCTTAGCTAGAGGGGGTAATGAAAAACTGTTTTTT
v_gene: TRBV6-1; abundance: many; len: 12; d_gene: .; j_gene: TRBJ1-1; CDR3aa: CASIGQYTEAFF; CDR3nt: TGTGCCAGCATTGGACAGTACACTGAAGCTTTCTTT
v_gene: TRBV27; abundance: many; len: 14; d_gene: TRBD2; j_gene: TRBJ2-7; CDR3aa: CASSLGLAGYEQYF; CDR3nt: TGTGCCAGCAGCTTAGGGCTAGCGGGATACGAGCAGTACTTC
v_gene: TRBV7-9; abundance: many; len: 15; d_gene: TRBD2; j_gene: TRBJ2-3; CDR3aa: CASSLVPSGRDTQYF; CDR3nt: TGTGCCAGCAGCTTAGTCCCTAGCGGGAGAGATACGCAGTATTTT
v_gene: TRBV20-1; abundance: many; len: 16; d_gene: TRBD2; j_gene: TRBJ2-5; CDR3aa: CSARDWTSGSGETQYF; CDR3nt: TGCAGTGCTAGAGATTGGACTAGCGGGAGCGGAGAGACCCAGTACTTC
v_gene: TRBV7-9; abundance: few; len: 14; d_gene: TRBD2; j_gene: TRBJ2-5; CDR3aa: CASNGLAGEETQYF; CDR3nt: TGTGCCAGCAACGGACTAGCGGGTGAAGAGACCCAGTACTTC
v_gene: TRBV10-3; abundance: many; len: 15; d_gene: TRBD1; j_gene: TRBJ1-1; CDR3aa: CAISGGQGANTEAFF; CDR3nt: TGTGCCATCAGTGGGGGACAGGGAGCCAACACTGAAGCTTTCTTT
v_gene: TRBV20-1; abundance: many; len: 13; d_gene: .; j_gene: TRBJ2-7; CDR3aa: CSAPGTVSYEQYF; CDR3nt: TGCAGTGCACCCGGGACTGTCTCCTACGAGCAGTACTTC
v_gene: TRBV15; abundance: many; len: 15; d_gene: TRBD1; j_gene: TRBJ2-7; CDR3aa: CATSGSRTGPGEQYF; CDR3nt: TGTGCCACCAGCGGTAGCCGGACAGGGCCTGGAGAGCAGTACTTC
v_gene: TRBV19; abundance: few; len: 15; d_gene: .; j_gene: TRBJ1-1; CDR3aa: CASQDGRTMNTEAFF; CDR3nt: TGTGCCAGTCAAGACGGCAGAACCATGAACACTGAAGCTTTCTTT
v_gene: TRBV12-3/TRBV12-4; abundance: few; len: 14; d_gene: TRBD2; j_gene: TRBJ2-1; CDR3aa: CASSQRLAFNEQFF; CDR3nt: TGTGCCAGCAGTCAACGACTAGCTTTCAATGAGCAGTTCTTC
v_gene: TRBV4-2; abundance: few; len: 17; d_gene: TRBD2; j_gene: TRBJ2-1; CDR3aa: CASSQDELAASYNEQFF; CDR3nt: TGTGCCAGCAGCCAAGACGAGCTAGCGGCCTCCTACAATGAGCAGTTCTTC
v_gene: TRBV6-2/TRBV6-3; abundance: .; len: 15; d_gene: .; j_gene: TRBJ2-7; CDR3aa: CASRGGLPGSYEQYF; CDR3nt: TGTGCCAGCAGGGGGGGACTTCCAGGGTCCTACGAGCAGTACTTC
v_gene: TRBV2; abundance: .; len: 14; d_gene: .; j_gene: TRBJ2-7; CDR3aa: CASSVAKRAYEQYF; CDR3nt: TGTGCCAGCAGTGTGGCTAAAAGGGCTTACGAGCAGTACTTC
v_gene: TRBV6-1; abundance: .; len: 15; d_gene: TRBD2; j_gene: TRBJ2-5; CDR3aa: CATRTSGRREETQYF; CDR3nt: TGTGCCACCCGGACTAGCGGGAGAAGGGAAGAGACCCAGTACTTC
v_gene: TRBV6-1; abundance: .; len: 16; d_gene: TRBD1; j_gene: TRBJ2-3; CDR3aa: CASSEARGSSTDTQYF; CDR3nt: TGTGCCAGCAGTGAGGCCAGGGGGAGTAGCACAGATACGCAGTATTTT
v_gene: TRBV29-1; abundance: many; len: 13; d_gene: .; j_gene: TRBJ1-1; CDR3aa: CSVEGGENTEAFF; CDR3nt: TGCAGCGTTGAAGGCGGCGAGAACACTGAAGCTTTCTTT
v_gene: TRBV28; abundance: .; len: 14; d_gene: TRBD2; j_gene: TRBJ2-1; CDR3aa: CASTGGTSGTRQFF; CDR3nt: TGTGCCAGCACCGGCGGGACTAGCGGCACTCGGCAGTTCTTC
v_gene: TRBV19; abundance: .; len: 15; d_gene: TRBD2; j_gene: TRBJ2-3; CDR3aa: CASSMETSEADTQYF; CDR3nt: TGTGCCAGTAGTATGGAGACTAGCGAAGCAGATACGCAGTATTTT
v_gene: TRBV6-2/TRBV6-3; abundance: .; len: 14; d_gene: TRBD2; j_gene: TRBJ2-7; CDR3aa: CASAFLASGNEQYF; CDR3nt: TGTGCCAGTGCTTTTCTTGCTAGCGGGAACGAGCAGTACTTC
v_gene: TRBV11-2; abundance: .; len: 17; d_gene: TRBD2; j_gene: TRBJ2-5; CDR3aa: CASSLGPSGGSGKTQYF; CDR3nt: TGTGCCAGCAGCTTAGGGCCTAGCGGGGGGTCCGGGAAGACCCAGTACTTC
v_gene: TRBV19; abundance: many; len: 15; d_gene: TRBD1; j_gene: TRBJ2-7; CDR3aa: CASSRGQGVSYEQYF; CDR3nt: TGTGCCAGTAGTAGAGGACAGGGGGTATCCTACGAGCAGTACTTC
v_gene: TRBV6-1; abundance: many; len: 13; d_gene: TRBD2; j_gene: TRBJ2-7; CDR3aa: CASQAGGYNEQYF; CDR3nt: TGTGCCAGCCAAGCGGGAGGGTACAACGAGCAGTACTTC
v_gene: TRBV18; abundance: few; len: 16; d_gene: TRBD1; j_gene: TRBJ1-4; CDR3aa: CASSNGQVGTNEKLFF; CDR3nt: TGTGCCAGCTCAAACGGACAGGTTGGGACTAATGAAAAACTGTTTTTT
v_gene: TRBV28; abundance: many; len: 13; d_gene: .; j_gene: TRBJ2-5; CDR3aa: CASGITGLETQYF; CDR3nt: TGTGCCAGCGGAATTACAGGGTTAGAGACCCAGTACTTC
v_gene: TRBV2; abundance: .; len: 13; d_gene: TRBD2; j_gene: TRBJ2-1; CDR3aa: CASKAGGLNEQFF; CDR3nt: TGTGCCAGCAAAGCGGGAGGTCTCAATGAGCAGTTCTTC
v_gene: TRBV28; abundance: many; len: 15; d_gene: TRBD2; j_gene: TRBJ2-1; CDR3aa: CASSPSGRQYNEQFF; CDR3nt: TGTGCCAGCAGTCCTAGCGGGAGACAATACAATGAGCAGTTCTTC
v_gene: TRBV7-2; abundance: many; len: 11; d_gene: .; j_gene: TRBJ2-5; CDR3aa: CASSLVETQYF; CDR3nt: TGTGCCAGCAGTTTGGTGGAGACCCAGTACTTC
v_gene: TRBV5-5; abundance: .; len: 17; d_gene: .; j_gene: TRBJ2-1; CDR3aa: CASSLTLEHPRGNEQFF; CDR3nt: TGTGCCAGCAGCTTGACTCTCGAACACCCTAGGGGTAATGAGCAGTTCTTC
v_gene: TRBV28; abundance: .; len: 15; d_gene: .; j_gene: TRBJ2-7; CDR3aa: CASSGEDASSYEQYF; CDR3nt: TGTGCCAGCAGTGGGGAGGACGCAAGCTCCTACGAGCAGTACTTC
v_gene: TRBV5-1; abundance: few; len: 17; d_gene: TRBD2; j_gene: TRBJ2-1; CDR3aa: CASSTQPGTSGSNEQFF; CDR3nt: TGCGCCAGCAGCACGCAACCCGGGACTAGCGGGAGCAATGAGCAGTTCTTC
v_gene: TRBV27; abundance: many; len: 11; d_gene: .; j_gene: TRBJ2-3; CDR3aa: CASSTGDTQYF; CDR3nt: TGTGCCAGCAGCACAGGAGATACGCAGTATTTT
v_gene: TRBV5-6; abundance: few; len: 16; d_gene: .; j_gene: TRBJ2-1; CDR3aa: CASSHSTGQAYNEQFF; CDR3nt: TGTGCCAGCAGCCACTCCACGGGACAAGCCTACAATGAGCAGTTCTTC
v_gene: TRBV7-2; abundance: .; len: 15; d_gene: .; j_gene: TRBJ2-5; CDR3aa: CASSAGHALWETQYF; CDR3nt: TGTGCCAGCAGCGCGGGCCACGCTCTTTGGGAGACCCAGTACTTC
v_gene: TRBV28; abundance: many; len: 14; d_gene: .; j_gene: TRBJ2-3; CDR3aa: CASRSGASTDTQYF; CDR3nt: TGTGCCAGCAGGTCGGGAGCCAGCACAGATACGCAGTATTTT
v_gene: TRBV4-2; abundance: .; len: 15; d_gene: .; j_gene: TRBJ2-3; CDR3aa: CASSQEKRGTDTQYF; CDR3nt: TGTGCCAGCAGCCAAGAGAAGCGGGGCACAGATACGCAGTATTTT
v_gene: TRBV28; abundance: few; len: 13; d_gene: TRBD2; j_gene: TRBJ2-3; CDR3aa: CASTLIGGDAQYF; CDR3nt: TGTGCCAGCACTCTCATCGGGGGGGATGCGCAGTATTTT
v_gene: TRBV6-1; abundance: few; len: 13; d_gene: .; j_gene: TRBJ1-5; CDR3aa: CASSEVKARAQHF; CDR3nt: TGTGCCAGCAGTGAAGTCAAGGCCCGAGCCCAGCATTTT
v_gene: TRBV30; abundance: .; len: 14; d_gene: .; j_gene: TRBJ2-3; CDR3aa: CAWGQVKGTDTQYF; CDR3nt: TGTGCCTGGGGCCAAGTTAAGGGCACAGATACGCAGTATTTT
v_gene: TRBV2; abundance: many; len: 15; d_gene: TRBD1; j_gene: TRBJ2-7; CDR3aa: CASRTDRGVSYEQYF; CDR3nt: TGTGCCAGCAGAACGGACAGGGGCGTCTCCTACGAGCAGTACTTC
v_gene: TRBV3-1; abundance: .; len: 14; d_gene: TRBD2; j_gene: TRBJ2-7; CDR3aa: CASTPTVLAGEQYF; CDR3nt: TGTGCCAGTACCCCAACAGTACTAGCGGGAGAGCAGTACTTC
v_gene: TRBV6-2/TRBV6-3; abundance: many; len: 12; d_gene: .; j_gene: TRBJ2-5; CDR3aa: CASSSTLETQYF; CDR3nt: TGTGCCAGCAGTTCCACTTTGGAGACCCAGTACTTC
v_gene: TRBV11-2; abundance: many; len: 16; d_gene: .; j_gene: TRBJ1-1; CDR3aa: CASSTRSKAKNTEAFF; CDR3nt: TGTGCCAGCAGCACCCGATCCAAGGCTAAGAACACTGAAGCTTTCTTT
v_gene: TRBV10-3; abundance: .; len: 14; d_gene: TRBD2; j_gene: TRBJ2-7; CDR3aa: CAINRAGGPLVQYF; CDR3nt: TGTGCCATCAATCGAGCGGGAGGGCCTTTGGTGCAGTACTTC
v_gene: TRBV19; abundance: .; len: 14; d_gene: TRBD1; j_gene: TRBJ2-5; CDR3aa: CASSTLGGPETQYF; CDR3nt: TGTGCCAGTAGTACATTAGGGGGCCCAGAGACCCAGTACTTC
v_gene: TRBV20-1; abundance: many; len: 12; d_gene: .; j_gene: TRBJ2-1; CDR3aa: CSARGPYNEQFF; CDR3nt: TGCAGTGCTAGGGGGCCTTACAATGAGCAGTTCTTC
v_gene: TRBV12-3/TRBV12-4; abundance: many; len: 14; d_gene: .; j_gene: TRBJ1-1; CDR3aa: CASSLAGPGTEAFF; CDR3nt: TGTGCCAGCAGTTTAGCGGGCCCGGGTACTGAAGCTTTCTTT
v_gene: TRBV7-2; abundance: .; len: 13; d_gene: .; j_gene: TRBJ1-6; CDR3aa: CASSLRRPEPLHF; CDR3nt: TGTGCCAGCAGCCTCCGGCGACCGGAACCCCTCCACTTT
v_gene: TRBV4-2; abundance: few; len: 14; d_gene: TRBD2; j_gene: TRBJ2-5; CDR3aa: CASSSGTSPETQYF; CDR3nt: TGTGCCAGCAGCAGCGGGACTTCCCCGGAGACCCAGTACTTC